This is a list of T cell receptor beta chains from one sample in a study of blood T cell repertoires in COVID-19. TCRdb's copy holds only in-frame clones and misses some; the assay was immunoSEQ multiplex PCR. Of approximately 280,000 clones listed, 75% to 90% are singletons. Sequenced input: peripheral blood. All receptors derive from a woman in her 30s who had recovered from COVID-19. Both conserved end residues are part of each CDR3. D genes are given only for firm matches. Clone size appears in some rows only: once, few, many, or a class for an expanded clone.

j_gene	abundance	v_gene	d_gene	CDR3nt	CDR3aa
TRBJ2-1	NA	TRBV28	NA	TGTGCCAGCAGTTTACGGTCCAGGGTAGATGAGCAGTTCTTC	CASSLRSRVDEQFF
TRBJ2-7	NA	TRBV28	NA	TGTGCCAGCAGTTTGACAGTATCCAACGAGCAGTACTTC	CASSLTVSNEQYF
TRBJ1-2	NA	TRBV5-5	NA	TGTGCCAGCAGCGGGCAAGCGGGTGGCTACACCTTC	CASSGQAGGYTF
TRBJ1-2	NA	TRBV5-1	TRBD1	TGCGCCAGCAGCAGGACAGGGGAATATGGCTACACCTTC	CASSRTGEYGYTF
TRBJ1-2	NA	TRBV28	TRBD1	TGTGCCAGCAGGGTGGGGACAGGGTCTAACTATGGCTACACCTTC	CASRVGTGSNYGYTF
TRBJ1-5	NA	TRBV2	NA	TGTGCCAGCAGAACCGATACAGGGCCCAATCAGCCCCAGCATTTT	CASRTDTGPNQPQHF
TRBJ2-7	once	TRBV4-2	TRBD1	TGTGCCAGCAGCCATCCCCGCGAATCGGACAGGCCAACCTACGAGCAGTACTTC	CASSHPRESDRPTYEQYF
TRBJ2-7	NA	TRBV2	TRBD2	TGTGCCAGCTATCCTAGCGGGAACGAGCAGTACTTC	CASYPSGNEQYF
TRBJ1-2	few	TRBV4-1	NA	TGCGCCAGCAGTCACTACCTGGATCTCGACTATGGCTACACCTTC	CASSHYLDLDYGYTF
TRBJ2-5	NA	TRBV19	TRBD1	TGTGCCAGTAGCCTAACCCTACCCACAGGGGCTGGGGTTAGCCAGTACTTC	CASSLTLPTGAGVSQYF
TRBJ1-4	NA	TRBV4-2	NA	TGTGCCAGCAGCCAAGATTGGTGGGGCGCAACTAATGAAAAACTGTTTTTT	CASSQDWWGATNEKLFF
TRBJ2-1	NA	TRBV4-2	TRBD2	TGTGCCAGCAGCCAACCGGGACTAGCGGGCAATGAGCAGTTCTTC	CASSQPGLAGNEQFF
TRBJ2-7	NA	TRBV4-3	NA	TGCGCCAGCAGCCAAGATTATAAGAGCTCCTACGAGCAGTACTTC	CASSQDYKSSYEQYF
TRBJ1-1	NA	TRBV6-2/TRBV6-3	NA	TGTGCCAGCAGTTACTCGGGAGGAGAGAACACTGAAGCTTTCTTT	CASSYSGGENTEAFF
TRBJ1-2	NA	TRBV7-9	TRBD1	TGTGCCAGCAGCCGACAGCAGGGGGGTTTCGGCTACACCTTC	CASSRQQGGFGYTF
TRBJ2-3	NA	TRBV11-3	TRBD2	TGTGCCAGCAGCTCGGGACTAGCCACAGATACGCAGTATTTT	CASSSGLATDTQYF
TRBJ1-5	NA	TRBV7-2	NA	TGTGCCAGCAGCCCACCCCGTAAGGGGTTGGCTCAGCCCCAGCATTTT	CASSPPRKGLAQPQHF
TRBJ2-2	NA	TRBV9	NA	TGTGCCAGCAGCGTAGGTGGTGGGGGAGGCGGGAACACCGGGGAGCTGTTTTTT	CASSVGGGGGGNTGELFF
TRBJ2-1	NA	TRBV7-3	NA	TGTGCCAGCAGCTCCACTAGCCTCAATGAGCAGTTCTTC	CASSSTSLNEQFF
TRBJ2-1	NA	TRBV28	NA	TGTGCCAGCGGTCCGCAAGCGGGCAACAATGAGCAGTTCTTC	CASGPQAGNNEQFF
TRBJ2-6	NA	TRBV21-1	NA	TGTGCCAGCGGCGCGGCCGGGGCCAACGTCCTGACTTTC	CASGAAGANVLTF
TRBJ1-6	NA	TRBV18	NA	TGTGCCAGCTCCCCACTGGGGGGGGGAGATTCACCCCTCCACTTT	CASSPLGGGDSPLHF
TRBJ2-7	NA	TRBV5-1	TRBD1	TGCGCCAGCAGCGCCGAGCCTGGGACAGGAGGAACTGACGAGCAGTACTTC	CASSAEPGTGGTDEQYF
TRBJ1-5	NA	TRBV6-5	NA	TGTGCCAGCAGCACCGAGGGGGGGCAGCCCCAGCATTTT	CASSTEGGQPQHF
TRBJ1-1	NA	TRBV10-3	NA	TGTGCCATCAGTGAGTCTGGGGGGGAAGCTTTCTTT	CAISESGGEAFF
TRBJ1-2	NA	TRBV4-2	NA	TGTGCCAGCAGCCAAGCCTTTGGGGGGGATTGGGGCTACACCTTC	CASSQAFGGDWGYTF
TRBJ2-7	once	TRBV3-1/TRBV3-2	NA	TGTGCCAGCAGCCAAGTCGAGGGCGCCTACGAGCAGTACTTC	CASSQVEGAYEQYF
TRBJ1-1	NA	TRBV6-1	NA	TGTGCCAGCAGTGAATTCATGAACACTGAAGCTTTCTTT	CASSEFMNTEAFF
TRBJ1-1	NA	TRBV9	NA	TGTGCCAGCAGCGTCGAGGGCCACACTGAAGCTTTCTTT	CASSVEGHTEAFF
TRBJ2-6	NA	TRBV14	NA	TGTGCCAGCAGCCCCTTCTCCTCTGGGGCCAACGTCCTGACTTTC	CASSPFSSGANVLTF
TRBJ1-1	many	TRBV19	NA	TGTGCCGGGAGACTACCCCTAGTTGAGTTTATGAACACTGAAGCTTTCTTT	CAGRLPLVEFMNTEAFF
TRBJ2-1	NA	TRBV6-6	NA	TGTGCCAGCAGTTTTGACACCGACAATGAGCAGTTCTTC	CASSFDTDNEQFF
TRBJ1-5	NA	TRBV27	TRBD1	TGTGCCAGCAGTTCCCAGGGGGTCCAAGGGCCCCAGCATTTT	CASSSQGVQGPQHF
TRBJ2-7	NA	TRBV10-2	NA	TGCGCCAGCAGCAACAGTGGTCACTCCTACGAGCAGTACTTC	CASSNSGHSYEQYF
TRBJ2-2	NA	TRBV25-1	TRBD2	TGTGCCAGCAGTGGGGGACTAGCCTCCGGGGAGCTGTTTTTT	CASSGGLASGELFF
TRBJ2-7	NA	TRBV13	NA	TGTGCCAGCAGCTCGGACTGGCCGGCCGAGCAGTACTTC	CASSSDWPAEQYF
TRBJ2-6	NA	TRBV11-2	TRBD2	TGTGCCAGCAGCTCCAGGACTAGCAAGCTTTCTGGGGCCAACGTCCTGACTTTC	CASSSRTSKLSGANVLTF
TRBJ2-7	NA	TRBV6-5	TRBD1	TGTGCCAGCAGTTACGCCCCGGGACAGGGGTACGAGCAGTACTTC	CASSYAPGQGYEQYF
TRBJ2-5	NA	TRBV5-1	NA	TGCGCCAGCAGCTTGGGGGGGACACAAGAGACCCAGTACTTC	CASSLGGTQETQYF
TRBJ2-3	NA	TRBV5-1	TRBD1	TGCGCCAGCAGCGGAACAGGGGGCGCGACAGATACGCAGTATTTT	CASSGTGGATDTQYF
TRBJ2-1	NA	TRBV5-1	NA	TGCGCCAGCAGCTGGTCGGTCGGGCCAGCGGCAGGCAATGAGCAGTTCTTC	CASSWSVGPAAGNEQFF
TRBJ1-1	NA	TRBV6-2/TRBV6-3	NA	TGTGCCAGCAGTTACGGGGCTGGCACTGAAGCTTTCTTT	CASSYGAGTEAFF
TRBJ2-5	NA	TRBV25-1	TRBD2	TGTGCCAGCACGGCTAGCGGGGGGCAAGAGACCCAGTACTTC	CASTASGGQETQYF
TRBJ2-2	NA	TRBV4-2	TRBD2	TGTGCCAGCAGCCATCCCAGCGGGGAGCGAGCCGGGGAGCTGTTTTTT	CASSHPSGERAGELFF
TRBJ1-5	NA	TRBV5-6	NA	TGTGCCAGCAGCTTGTACGGGGAAGCGAGCAATCAGCCCCAGCATTTT	CASSLYGEASNQPQHF
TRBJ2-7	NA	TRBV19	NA	TGTGCCAGTGGTGCGGGCCCCTACGAGCAGTACTTC	CASGAGPYEQYF
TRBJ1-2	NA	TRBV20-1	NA	TGCAGTGCTAGTCACCTGAGGGACTATGGCTACACCTTC	CSASHLRDYGYTF
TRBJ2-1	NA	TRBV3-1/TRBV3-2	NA	TGTGCCAGCAGCCAAGAGGGCGAAAGCTACTACAATGAGCAGTTCTTC	CASSQEGESYYNEQFF
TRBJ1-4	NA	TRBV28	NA	TGTGCCAGCAGTTTAAGGCCACGCGGGAATGAAAAACTGTTTTTT	CASSLRPRGNEKLFF
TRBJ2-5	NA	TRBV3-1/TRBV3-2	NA	TGTGCCAGCTCCGGTTTCCAAGAGACCCAGTACTTC	CASSGFQETQYF
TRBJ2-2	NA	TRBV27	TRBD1	TGTGCCAGCAGTTTTAGGACAGGGTCGTCGGGCGGGGAGCTGTTTTTT	CASSFRTGSSGGELFF
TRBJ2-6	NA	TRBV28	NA	TGTGCCAGCAGTTTACAGCGGGTCGTCCTGACTTTC	CASSLQRVVLTF
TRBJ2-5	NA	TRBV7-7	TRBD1	TGTGCTAGCAGCCTGGGACAGGGGGTTGGGCAAGAGACCCAGTACTTC	CASSLGQGVGQETQYF
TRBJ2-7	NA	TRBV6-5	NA	TGTGCCAGCAGTAACCGGGACATTTATATAGGGCAGTACTTC	CASSNRDIYIGQYF
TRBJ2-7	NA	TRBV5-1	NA	TGCGCCAGCAGGGGACTGGCCCTCTACGAGCAGTACTTC	CASRGLALYEQYF
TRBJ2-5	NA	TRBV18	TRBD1	TGTGCCAGCTCACCACGTGGGACAGAAGAGACCCAGTACTTC	CASSPRGTEETQYF
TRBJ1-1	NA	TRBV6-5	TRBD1	TGTGCCAGCAGTTACTCGAGACAGGGGAGGACTGAAGCTTTCTTT	CASSYSRQGRTEAFF
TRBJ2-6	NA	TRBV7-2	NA	TGTGCCAGCAGCTTAGGATGGCGGGGATCTGGGGCCAACGTCCTGACTTTC	CASSLGWRGSGANVLTF
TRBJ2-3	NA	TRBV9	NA	TGTGCCAGCAGGGGGGACTCGGGGGCGCAGTATTTT	CASRGDSGAQYF